A selection of T cell receptor beta chains follows, all from one sample in a study of spatial heterogeneity in lung cancer. TCRdb ran MiXCR on the 5' RACE reads and lists one entry per CDR3 protein. The data show tens of thousands of distinct CDR3 sequences, roughly 4.5% seen once. Sequencing was performed on PBMCs, taken at surgery. The source of these receptors is a male donor with early-stage non-small cell lung cancer. Each CDR3 is given with its conserved first and last residue. Fields, in order: clone size, V gene, D gene, J gene, CDR3 DNA, CDR3 protein. The D gene is left open where the match is weak. Expanded clones are given a class, and other clones once, few, many or no size at all.

abundance: many; v_gene: TRBV27; d_gene: .; j_gene: TRBJ2-3; CDR3nt: TGTGCCAGCACTCTGGGACCCTCTTGGTTACATACGCAGTATTTT; CDR3aa: CASTLGPSWLHTQYF
abundance: .; v_gene: TRBV6-2/TRBV6-3; d_gene: .; j_gene: TRBJ1-5; CDR3nt: TGTGCCAGCAGTTACGGGGAGCCCGGGGATCAGCCCCAGCATTTT; CDR3aa: CASSYGEPGDQPQHF
abundance: many; v_gene: TRBV4-1; d_gene: TRBD1; j_gene: TRBJ2-7; CDR3nt: TGCGCCAGCAGCCCGGGACAGTACTACGAGCAGTACTTC; CDR3aa: CASSPGQYYEQYF
abundance: many; v_gene: TRBV7-8; d_gene: TRBD2; j_gene: TRBJ2-5; CDR3nt: TGTGCCAGCAACCCCCGGGGGAGTAGCGGGGGGAAAGAGACCCAGTACTTC; CDR3aa: CASNPRGSSGGKETQYF
abundance: .; v_gene: TRBV19; d_gene: .; j_gene: TRBJ1-5; CDR3nt: TGTGCCACCGATACAGGGTACTTCAATCAGCCCCAGCATTTT; CDR3aa: CATDTGYFNQPQHF
abundance: many; v_gene: TRBV10-2; d_gene: .; j_gene: TRBJ2-7; CDR3nt: TGCGCCAGCGGGCGGAGGGCCAGTGGCGAGCAGTACTTC; CDR3aa: CASGRRASGEQYF
abundance: many; v_gene: TRBV19; d_gene: .; j_gene: TRBJ2-2; CDR3nt: TGTGCCAGTAGTATGGAAGGGAACACCGGGGAGCTGTTTTTT; CDR3aa: CASSMEGNTGELFF
abundance: many; v_gene: TRBV7-6; d_gene: TRBD2; j_gene: TRBJ2-7; CDR3nt: TGTGCCAGCAGCTTAGTCCCTTTGGGAAGCCCGGGACTAGTAAACGAGCAGTACTTC; CDR3aa: CASSLVPLGSPGLVNEQYF
abundance: many; v_gene: TRBV2; d_gene: TRBD1; j_gene: TRBJ2-7; CDR3nt: TGTGCCAGCAGCAAAACAGGGGGCACCTACGAGCAGTACTTC; CDR3aa: CASSKTGGTYEQYF
abundance: many; v_gene: TRBV5-6; d_gene: .; j_gene: TRBJ1-6; CDR3nt: TGTGCCAGCAGCTTTGAGAGCTCCTATAATTCACCCCTCCACTTT; CDR3aa: CASSFESSYNSPLHF
abundance: few; v_gene: TRBV6-2/TRBV6-3; d_gene: .; j_gene: TRBJ2-7; CDR3nt: TGTGCCAGCAAGATACGAGGCCGAGGGGACCCCTCCGAGCAGTACTTC; CDR3aa: CASKIRGRGDPSEQYF
abundance: many; v_gene: TRBV4-2; d_gene: TRBD1; j_gene: TRBJ1-1; CDR3nt: TGTGCCAGCAGCCGGGAGGGACAGGGAAACACTGAAGCTTTCTTT; CDR3aa: CASSREGQGNTEAFF
abundance: .; v_gene: TRBV19; d_gene: .; j_gene: TRBJ2-2; CDR3nt: TGTGCCACCCTCAGGGACTTCACCGGGGAGCTGTTTTTT; CDR3aa: CATLRDFTGELFF
abundance: many; v_gene: TRBV20-1; d_gene: .; j_gene: TRBJ1-5; CDR3nt: TGCAGTGCTAGGGAAGGGAATAGCAATCAGCCCCAGCATTTT; CDR3aa: CSAREGNSNQPQHF
abundance: many; v_gene: TRBV6-2/TRBV6-3; d_gene: .; j_gene: TRBJ2-7; CDR3nt: TGTGCCAGCAGTTACCTCTACGAGCAGTACTTC; CDR3aa: CASSYLYEQYF
abundance: few; v_gene: TRBV5-1; d_gene: .; j_gene: TRBJ2-7; CDR3nt: TGCGCCAGCAGCTTCGACCAAACGCACGAGCAGTACTTC; CDR3aa: CASSFDQTHEQYF
abundance: many; v_gene: TRBV4-1; d_gene: .; j_gene: TRBJ2-5; CDR3nt: TGCGCCAGCAGCCAAGAGGGGGGATTAGTGGACCAGTACTTC; CDR3aa: CASSQEGGLVDQYF
abundance: many; v_gene: TRBV7-9; d_gene: .; j_gene: TRBJ2-3; CDR3nt: TGTGCCAGCAGCTTAGGGGGGGCCATGGATACGCAGTATTTT; CDR3aa: CASSLGGAMDTQYF
abundance: many; v_gene: TRBV6-6; d_gene: .; j_gene: TRBJ2-7; CDR3nt: TGTGCCAGCAGCCAACAGGGTTACGAGCAGTACTTC; CDR3aa: CASSQQGYEQYF
abundance: many; v_gene: TRBV20-1; d_gene: TRBD2; j_gene: TRBJ2-7; CDR3nt: TGCAGTGCTACTCTAGCGGGAGTAAACGAGCAGTACTTC; CDR3aa: CSATLAGVNEQYF
abundance: many; v_gene: TRBV27; d_gene: .; j_gene: TRBJ1-2; CDR3nt: TGTGCCAGCAGTTTGTTAGGGTCACGAGGCTACACCTTC; CDR3aa: CASSLLGSRGYTF
abundance: many; v_gene: TRBV5-1; d_gene: TRBD1; j_gene: TRBJ1-4; CDR3nt: TGCGCCAGCAGCTTGAGGGACAGTAATGAAAAACTGTTTTTT; CDR3aa: CASSLRDSNEKLFF
abundance: many; v_gene: TRBV7-2; d_gene: TRBD1; j_gene: TRBJ1-6; CDR3nt: TGTGCCAGCAGCGCCGGGACAGTTTTTTCACCCCTCCACTTT; CDR3aa: CASSAGTVFSPLHF
abundance: many; v_gene: TRBV7-2; d_gene: .; j_gene: TRBJ1-2; CDR3nt: TGTGCCAGCAGCTTAGCCAGGTCACCCGGGGGGGGCCCTCGGCGCTACACCTTC; CDR3aa: CASSLARSPGGGPRRYTF
abundance: .; v_gene: TRBV27; d_gene: .; j_gene: TRBJ2-6; CDR3nt: TGTGCCAGCAGTTTTAACGGTAAAGGGGCCAACGTCCTGACTTTC; CDR3aa: CASSFNGKGANVLTF
abundance: few; v_gene: TRBV7-8; d_gene: TRBD2; j_gene: TRBJ2-5; CDR3nt: TGTGCCAGCAGCTCTATCGGGACTAGCGGGGGCCAAGAGACCCAGTACTTC; CDR3aa: CASSSIGTSGGQETQYF
abundance: many; v_gene: TRBV28; d_gene: .; j_gene: TRBJ1-3; CDR3nt: TGTGCCAGCAGTTTAAGGAGCTCTGGAAACACCATATATTTT; CDR3aa: CASSLRSSGNTIYF
abundance: many; v_gene: TRBV5-1; d_gene: TRBD2; j_gene: TRBJ2-3; CDR3nt: TGCGCCGCCGGGAAGACTAGCCCCGCAGATACGCAGTATTTT; CDR3aa: CAAGKTSPADTQYF
abundance: many; v_gene: TRBV12-5; d_gene: .; j_gene: TRBJ2-5; CDR3nt: TGTGCTAGTGCCGACGTACAAGAGACCCAGTACTTC; CDR3aa: CASADVQETQYF
abundance: many; v_gene: TRBV5-1; d_gene: .; j_gene: TRBJ2-2; CDR3nt: TGCGCCAGCAGCTTGCCACAGCCTACCGGGGAGCTGTTTTTT; CDR3aa: CASSLPQPTGELFF
abundance: many; v_gene: TRBV7-9; d_gene: .; j_gene: TRBJ2-7; CDR3nt: TGTGCCAGCAGCTTGCCCGGGGGCGGAGACGAGCAGTACTTC; CDR3aa: CASSLPGGGDEQYF
abundance: .; v_gene: TRBV7-8; d_gene: TRBD1; j_gene: TRBJ2-7; CDR3nt: TGTGCCAGCAGCTTGGGACCGGGACAGACATACGAGCAGTACTTC; CDR3aa: CASSLGPGQTYEQYF
abundance: many; v_gene: TRBV28; d_gene: .; j_gene: TRBJ1-5; CDR3nt: TGTGCCAGCGTGTTTCGGAGGGCGCAGCCCCAGCATTTT; CDR3aa: CASVFRRAQPQHF
abundance: few; v_gene: TRBV7-3; d_gene: TRBD1; j_gene: TRBJ2-7; CDR3nt: TGTGCCAGCAGCAGGTCGGCCGGGACAGGCGATCCTGACTTC; CDR3aa: CASSRSAGTGDPDF
abundance: many; v_gene: TRBV2; d_gene: .; j_gene: TRBJ1-5; CDR3nt: TGTGCCAGCAGTCGACTAGCGGGGAACCAGCCCCAGCATTTT; CDR3aa: CASSRLAGNQPQHF
abundance: many; v_gene: TRBV28; d_gene: TRBD2; j_gene: TRBJ2-3; CDR3nt: TGTGCCAGCAGTTCAGCGGGGGGGGGACATCGAGATACGCAGTATTTT; CDR3aa: CASSSAGGGHRDTQYF
abundance: many; v_gene: TRBV19; d_gene: TRBD1; j_gene: TRBJ1-2; CDR3nt: TGTGCCAGTAGTAGGATGCCGGGACAGGGCTATGGCTACACCTTC; CDR3aa: CASSRMPGQGYGYTF
abundance: many; v_gene: TRBV7-2; d_gene: TRBD2; j_gene: TRBJ2-1; CDR3nt: TGTGCCAGCAGCTCCGTCGGACTAGCGGGAGGGGGTCGCGATGAGCAGTTCTTC; CDR3aa: CASSSVGLAGGGRDEQFF
abundance: many; v_gene: TRBV6-1; d_gene: TRBD2; j_gene: TRBJ2-3; CDR3nt: TGTGCCAGCAATGGACTAGCGGGGGTTAGATCAGATACGCAGTATTTT; CDR3aa: CASNGLAGVRSDTQYF
abundance: few; v_gene: TRBV6-8; d_gene: .; j_gene: TRBJ2-7; CDR3nt: TGTGCCAGCAGTTACTCGAGGGAATCAAATACCTACGAGCAGTACTTC; CDR3aa: CASSYSRESNTYEQYF